Detailed here is one T cell receptor beta chain. This entry belongs to a study of patients and donors after allogeneic stem cell transplantation. A single record per CDR3 protein comes from TCRdb applying MiXCR to the RT-PCR reads. The table lists hundreds of thousands of distinct CDR3 sequences, around 16% of them singletons. The germline V gene has CDR1 SNHLY and CDR2 FYNNEI. V dropped 6 bases and J dropped 3 bases, with 15 bases sitting between them. The CDR3 spans 15 residues. The TCR was taken from a human donor who was either an allogeneic HSCT recipient or a stem cell or donor lymphocyte infusion donor (not recorded which). It is not recorded whose cells these are; they may come from a transplant donor. What was sequenced was blood, either unsorted or a sorted T cell fraction (not recorded which). J is TRBJ1-5 and V is TRBV2, with D possibly being TRBD1 (6 bases). CDR3: CASRADRTSNQPQHF. The CDR3 DNA is TGTGCCAGCAGAGCCGACAGGACCTCCAATCAGCCCCAGCATTTT.